A single sample gave rise to the 5 T cell receptor beta chains below, sequenced in a study of tumor-infiltrating lymphocytes in primary liver carcinoma. Co-extraction of RNA and DNA was performed on roughly 20-31 mg of unsorted bulk tissue. TCR beta cDNA came from roughly 0.45 ug total RNA, primed with a constant-region primer. Slightly modified ARM-PCR, run as three nested multiplex PCR rounds, produced the TCR beta libraries. A C-beta reverse primer was combined with TRBV1-TRBV30 forward primers in the first two PCR rounds, and each round had approximately 9 cycles. MiXCR, applied by TCRdb to the multiplex PCR reads, yields one record per CDR3 protein. Seen here are 30,000 to 40,000 distinct CDR3 sequences, roughly 74% observed once, and the top ten hold roughly 15%. The sequenced sample consisted of liver tumor tissue from sampling region 4. The subset denotes: tumor region T4, right-lateral pole. Receptors originate from a man in his forties with primary liver carcinoma and hepatitis B virus infection.

A word on this clonotype: One base away lies a much larger clone, so this may be a sequencing read error. V and J are TRBV29-1 and TRBJ2-3, with a possible D match to TRBD2 (6 bases). Germline V gives CDR1 SQVTM, CDR2 ANQGSEA. The CDR3 is made up of 15 amino acids. The CDR3 sequence: CSAEGGTGITDTRYF. In DNA form, the CDR3 reads TGCAGCGCTGAGGGCGGGACCGGCATCACTGATACGCGGTATTTT.

A note on this clonotype: Since no conserved phenylalanine or tryptophan closes the CDR3, a read error is the likely cause. The DNA is left out, because the CDR3 cannot be placed on it with certainty; the CDR3 is given as TCRdb lists it. The rearrangement uses TRBV11-1 and TRBJ2-2. The germline gives CDR1 SGHAT, CDR2 FQDESV (reference sequence). 13 amino acids form the CDR3, both terminal residues included. CDR3 region: CTSSFWDTGELSY.

On this clonotype: Germline is not matched at one junction end, which may reflect a read error. V gene TRBV15 combines with J gene TRBJ2-5, with D perhaps matching TRBD2 (5 bases). This CDR3 is built from 16 residues. Germline CDR1 reads LNHNV; CDR2 reads YYDKDF (reference sequence). CDR3 in DNA: TGTGTCACCAGCAGCGATGGCGGAGGATTCCAAGAGACCCAGTACTTC. It encodes CVTSSDGGGFQETQYF.

Concerning this clonotype itself: The junction does not match germline at one end; this may be a read error. V gene TRBV11-1 combines with J gene TRBJ2-1; 10 bases fit TRBD2. Per germline, CDR1 SGHAT and CDR2 FQDESV (reference sequence). The CDR3 contains 13 residues. CDR3 coding DNA: TGTGCCAGCAGAGCGGGAGGGCCGGATGAGCAGTTATTC. The encoded protein is CASRAGGPDEQLF. The variable domain in full, with the rest retrieved from reference TRBV11-1 and TRBJ2-1, is EAEVAQSPRYKITEKSQAVAFWCDPISGHATLYWYRQILGQGPELLVQFQDESVVDDSQLPKDRFSAERLKGVDSTLKIQPAELGDSAMYLCASRAGGPDEQLFGPGTRLTVL.

This clonotype was counted many times. At one boundary the junction diverges from the germline segment, which might be a read error. The chain is built from TRBV12-3 or TRBV12-4 and TRBJ2-1, with D tentatively TRBD2 (5 bases). This CDR3 has 15 residues. The CDR3 coding sequence is TGTGCCAGCACCATTAGCGACAACTCCTACAATGAGCAGTCCTTC. Its protein product is CASTISDNSYNEQSF.